This TCR beta chain emerged from a study of early T cells in non-severe SARS-CoV-2 infection. Study as a whole: Alpha and beta chains were unpaired, from unsorted whole-blood bulk RNA.

This clonotype was observed many times. What it binds is unknown. Broader study findings: Using VDJdb, the matching emphasized anti-spike CD8 responses while missing private and CD4 specificities.

Individual cDNA molecules were tagged with unique molecular identifiers, the study reported. TCRdb fed the 5' RACE reads into MiXCR, producing one record per CDR3 protein. The sample holds around 37,000 distinct CDR3 sequences; nearly 10% are singletons and the top ten take 12%. The receptor was isolated from an adult who was a healthcare worker with PCR-confirmed SARS-CoV-2 infection or an uninfected control (not recorded which). The sample was whole blood.

The CDR3 DNA reads TGTGCCAGCAGTTTAGGGATGTTAACTGAAGCTTTCTTT. This encodes CASSLGMLTEAFF. The rearrangement uses TRBV12-3 or TRBV12-4 and TRBJ1-1; D is undetermined. The CDR3 loop spans 13 amino acids. The V and J ends lost 1 base and 5 bases respectively, with 8 bases between them.